A selection of T cell receptor beta chains follows, all from one sample in a study of regulatory T cells in long-lasting Graves disease. TCRdb re-analysed the multiplex PCR reads in MiXCR, keeping a single row per CDR3 protein. The table shows around 480,000 distinct CDR3 sequences, with roughly a sixth occurring only once. These data were likewise used in another study, on T cells in Graves' hyperthyroidism and ophthalmopathy.

The specimen comprised peripheral blood mononuclear cells (PBMCs), sampled at new diagnosis, from a patient treated with antithyroid drugs. The origin of the receptors is a woman aged 35-60 years with Graves disease. Each CDR3 is given with its conserved first and last residue. The order of the fields is V gene, J gene, D gene, clone size, CDR3 protein, CDR3 DNA. The D gene is left open where the match is weak. Clone size is not always given. Where it is, it says once, few, many or a class for expanded clones.

TRBV3-1	TRBJ2-5	NA	many	CASSHHDPETQYF	TGTGCCAGCAGCCACCATGACCCAGAGACCCAGTACTTC
TRBV18	TRBJ2-7	NA	many	CASSQGPTYEQYF	TGTGCCAGCTCACAGGGACCTACCTACGAGCAGTACTTC
TRBV12-3/TRBV12-4	TRBJ2-1	TRBD1	NA	CASRPGQGTYNEQFF	TGTGCCAGCAGGCCCGGACAGGGGACCTACAATGAGCAGTTCTTC
TRBV19	TRBJ1-5	NA	NA	CASSSGTHSNQPQHF	TGTGCCAGCTCCTCCGGGACACATAGCAATCAGCCCCAGCATTTT
TRBV9	TRBJ2-5	NA	few	CASSATPGETQYF	TGTGCCAGCAGCGCGACTCCAGGGGAGACCCAGTACTTC
TRBV12-3/TRBV12-4	TRBJ2-1	NA	NA	CASRFPGSLYNEQFF	TGTGCCAGCAGATTTCCAGGGAGTCTCTACAATGAGCAGTTCTTC
TRBV5-6	TRBJ2-1	NA	NA	CASSLEVLLNEQFF	TGTGCCAGCAGCTTGGAAGTACTCTTAAATGAGCAGTTCTTC
TRBV12-3/TRBV12-4	TRBJ1-5	NA	many	CASSFEAGVGPQHF	TGTGCCAGCAGTTTCGAGGCGGGAGTAGGGCCCCAGCATTTT
TRBV20-1	TRBJ1-1	TRBD1	NA	CSASGTDTEAFF	TGCAGTGCTTCCGGGACAGACACTGAAGCTTTCTTT
TRBV20-1	TRBJ1-5	NA	few	CSARDPESGQPQHF	TGCAGTGCTAGAGATCCGGAGTCGGGTCAGCCCCAGCATTTT
TRBV14	TRBJ2-7	TRBD1	NA	CASSHYPGQESSYEQYF	TGTGCCAGCAGCCATTATCCGGGACAGGAGAGCTCCTACGAGCAGTACTTC
TRBV5-1	TRBJ1-5	NA	NA	CASSASGNQPQHF	TGCGCCAGCAGCGCTTCGGGCAATCAGCCCCAGCATTTT
TRBV4-1	TRBJ2-5	NA	NA	CASSQGGAVFQETQYF	TGCGCCAGCAGCCAGGGGGGGGCGGTGTTTCAAGAGACCCAGTACTTC
TRBV30	TRBJ1-3	NA	many	CAWVRGTSGNTIYF	TGTGCCTGGGTTCGGGGGACCTCTGGAAACACCATATATTTT
TRBV6-2/TRBV6-3	TRBJ1-2	NA	few	CASKDGSLVYGYTF	TGTGCCAGCAAAGACGGGTCTTTAGTCTATGGCTACACCTTC
TRBV9	TRBJ2-1	NA	NA	CASSEGPGGSPVNEQFF	TGTGCCAGCAGCGAGGGTCCCGGGGGTTCTCCCGTCAATGAGCAGTTCTTC
TRBV19	TRBJ1-2	NA	NA	CASSTNAGTKNYGYTF	TGTGCCAGTAGTACGAATGCCGGGACAAAGAACTATGGCTACACCTTC
TRBV7-3	TRBJ2-3	TRBD2	many	CASSSVAGVADTQYF	TGTGCCAGCAGCTCCGTTGCGGGGGTTGCAGATACGCAGTATTTT
TRBV4-2	TRBJ1-3	NA	NA	CASSQDLNSGNTIYF	TGTGCCAGCAGCCAAGATCTGAACTCTGGAAACACCATATATTTT
TRBV7-6	TRBJ2-1	NA	many	CASVRGSSYNEQFF	TGTGCCAGCGTTCGGGGGAGCTCCTACAATGAGCAGTTCTTC
TRBV27	TRBJ1-3	TRBD1	few	CASSPQPGQTPSSGNTIYF	TGTGCCAGCAGCCCCCAACCGGGACAGACACCTTCCTCTGGAAACACCATATATTTT
TRBV2	TRBJ2-1	NA	NA	CASSDIWGIRDEQFF	TGTGCCAGCAGTGATATTTGGGGAATTCGGGATGAGCAGTTCTTC
TRBV7-9	TRBJ1-4	NA	few	CASSSLKGRATNEKLFF	TGTGCCAGCAGCTCCCTAAAAGGAAGAGCAACTAATGAAAAACTGTTTTTT
TRBV5-1	TRBJ2-3	TRBD2	few	CASSLGLAASTDTQYF	TGCGCCAGCAGCTTGGGCCTAGCGGCAAGCACAGATACGCAGTATTTT
TRBV5-1	TRBJ2-1	NA	NA	CASSLRLASYNEQFF	TGCGCCAGCAGCTTGAGGCTAGCGTCGTACAATGAGCAGTTCTTC